The 30 T cell receptor beta chains reported below all come from one sample, sequenced in a study of cytomegalovirus exposure and HLA in healthy donors (dated by TCRdb to about 2017). Receptors were amplified or captured by the immunoSEQ multiplex PCR assay. This is the immuneACCESS table as TCRdb keeps it, with only in-frame sequences that have V and J called. A part of the clones is gone; compared with another copy, unresolved V genes explain less than half, and the rest is unexplained. The sample data list 150,000 to 200,000 clones, and about 90% of these were observed just once. The top ten hold just over 4% of the sample. What was sequenced was PBMCs. The receptors were gathered from a man aged 18 to 29 in good health and CMV-seropositive.

The rearrangement links TRBV5-8 to TRBJ2-3; TRBD2 agrees at 11 bases. J gave up 6 bases and V 1 base, and 7 bases lay outside the gene matches. The CDR3 runs 16 residues. The germline V gene encodes CDR1 SGHTS and CDR2 YDEGEE. CDR3 loop: CASSLILAGGSDTQYF. DNA for the CDR3: TGTGCCAGCAGCTTGATCCTAGCGGGAGGTTCCGATACGCAGTATTTT.

This chain connects TRBV29-1 to TRBJ2-6; D not certain. V was shortened by 7 bases and J by 2 bases, with 9 bases between the two germline ends. Per the germline V gene, CDR1 is SQVTM and CDR2 is ANQGSEA. There are 13 residues in the CDR3. This CDR3 reads CSALGPGANVLTF. The DNA for the CDR3 is TGCAGCGCCTTGGGCCCTGGGGCCAACGTCCTGACTTTC.

This clone was observed once. The chain combines TRBV10-3 with TRBJ2-3; TRBD1 agrees at 7 bases. V was pared by 4 bases and J by 2 bases, with 3 bases of the junction left unmatched. The CDR3 sequence is 14 residues long. The germline V gene has CDR1 ENHRY and CDR2 SYGVKD. CDR3 amino acids: CAISVGTDTDTQYF. The CDR3 nucleotides read TGTGCCATCAGTGTTGGGACAGACACAGATACGCAGTATTTT.

The chain uses TRBV15 and TRBJ2-5; D uncertain. V was cut by 8 bases and J by 4 bases, with 14 bases left in between. The CDR3 length is 13 residues. Germline loops: CDR1 LNHNV, CDR2 YYDKDF (reference sequence). This chain's CDR3 is CATGANKRETQYF. The CDR3 DNA follows: TGTGCCACCGGCGCGAACAAGCGAGAGACCCAGTACTTC.

This chain links TRBV5-5 with TRBJ2-1; the match to TRBD1 covers 7 bases. CDR1 and CDR2 (germline): SGHKS, YYEKEE (reference sequence). V lost 3 bases to trimming and J lost 4 bases; unmatched junction nucleotides: 4. This CDR3 is built from 14 residues. CDR3 amino acids: CASSSWGQYNEQFF. Here the CDR3 DNA reads TGTGCCAGCAGCTCCTGGGGACAGTACAATGAGCAGTTCTTC.

This clone has a single count. V is TRBV5-1 and J is TRBJ2-2; 7 positions match TRBD2. Germline V gene data show CDR1 as SGHRS and CDR2 as YFSETQ. CDR3 length equals 16 residues. V gave up 0 bases and J gave up 4 bases; unmatched junction bases: 6. The DNA for the CDR3 is TGCGCCAGCAGCTTGGACACTAGCGCCTCCACCGGGGAGCTGTTTTTT. Translated, it gives CASSLDTSASTGELFF.

J is TRBJ2-3 and V is TRBV19, with 11 bases matching TRBD2. From germline, CDR1 is LNHDA and CDR2 SQIVND (reference sequence). CDR3 length equals 15 residues. Trimming took 6 bases from V and 2 from J; bases not matched to a gene: 4. The CDR3 sequence: CASSPGLAVTDTQYF. Written as DNA, the CDR3 is TGTGCCAGTAGCCCGGGACTAGCGGTCACAGATACGCAGTATTTT.

V usage is TRBV7-9 and J usage is TRBJ2-7; 11 nucleotides align to TRBD2. With V trimmed by 6 bases and J by 0 bases, 7 bases remained unmatched. This CDR3 comprises 16 residues. The germline V gene has CDR1 SEHNR and CDR2 FQNEAQ (reference sequence). CDR3 in DNA: TGTGCCAGCAGTAGTCGACTAGCGGGAAGCTCCTACGAGCAGTACTTC. This codes for CASSSRLAGSSYEQYF.

The chain is built from TRBV5-1 and TRBJ2-2; TRBD1 agrees at 8 bases. The CDR3 is 16 residues long. The junction had 5 bases not matched to a gene; V was cut back by 3 bases and J by 1 base. Germline V gives CDR1 SGHRS, CDR2 YFSETQ. The DNA of the CDR3 is TGCGCCAGCAGCTACTCCGGGACAGGGAACACCGGGGAGCTGTTTTTT. This translates into CASSYSGTGNTGELFF.

The chain joins TRBV11-3 to TRBJ2-7; the match to TRBD2 covers 7 bases. The CDR3 spans 16 residues. Germline V gene lookup returns CDR1 SGHNT and CDR2 YENEEA. V trimming: 5 bases; J trimming: 4 bases; junction bases outside the gene matches: 14. CDR3 bases: TGTGCCAGCAGCCGTTATGGAGGACGGGGGGAATACGAGCAGTACTTC. Its translation is CASSRYGGRGEYEQYF.

This clone was seen more than once but under ten times. The rearrangement links TRBV6-1 to TRBJ1-3; no reliable D call. The V and J ends lost 4 bases and 2 bases respectively, with 12 bases between them. The CDR3 sequence is 15 residues long. Germline lookup yields CDR1 MNHNS and CDR2 SASEGT. The CDR3 is CASSALRVTGNTIYF. CDR3 DNA sequence: TGTGCCAGCAGTGCCCTAAGAGTAACTGGAAACACCATATATTTT.

This clone was seen a few times. CDR3 DNA sequence: TGTGCCAGCAGTTATCAAAGACCGGGACTAGATTACGAGCAGTACTTC. Translating gives CASSYQRPGLDYEQYF. The J gene is TRBJ2-7, the V gene TRBV6-6, with TRBD2 identical over 8 bases. The V gene end was trimmed by 3 bases and the J gene end by 4 bases; junction bases not matched to a gene: 11. Germline V lookup: CDR1 MNHNY, CDR2 SVGAGI (reference sequence). This CDR3 has 16 residues.

The J gene is TRBJ2-4, the V gene TRBV19; the D gene is possibly TRBD2 (6 bases). This CDR3 is built from 14 residues. Trimming removed 6 bases from V and 7 bases from J, with 16 bases in between. Germline lookup yields CDR1 LNHDA and CDR2 SQIVND (reference sequence). The CDR3 spells CASSRENRGNIQYF. The CDR3 coding sequence is TGTGCCAGTAGCCGGGAGAACCGGGGGAACATTCAGTACTTC.

CDR3 in DNA: TGTGCCAGCAGCGGACTAGCGGGAGGAAAGGGCACCGGGGAGCTGTTTTTT. It codes for CASSGLAGGKGTGELFF. This chain joins TRBV27 and TRBJ2-2; 14 bases map to TRBD2. The J segment lost 4 bases and the V segment lost 6 bases, leaving 7 bases of the junction unmatched. This CDR3 region has 17 residues. Germline assignment: CDR1 MNHEY and CDR2 SMNVEV (reference sequence).

The chain carries TRBV14 and TRBJ2-5, with a possible D match to TRBD2 (5 bases). Germline V gene sequence: CDR1 SGHDN, CDR2 FVKESK. V was trimmed by 2 bases and J by 4 bases, leaving 8 bases between them. CDR3 length: 13 amino acids. CDR3 sequence: CASSQSGRETQYF. Here the CDR3 DNA reads TGTGCCAGCAGCCAATCGGGGAGAGAGACCCAGTACTTC.

Here the CDR3 reads CASSLNPQGAAFF. In DNA form, the CDR3 reads TGTGCCAGCAGCTTGAACCCCCAGGGTGCCGCTTTCTTT. The chain uses TRBV5-6 and TRBJ1-1, with D possibly TRBD1 on 5 matching bases. This CDR3 region has 13 residues. CDR1 is SGHDT and CDR2 is YYEEEE in the germline V gene. With 1 base removed from V and 11 bases from J, the gap between germline ends came to 15 bases.

The V call is TRBV7-9, the J call TRBJ1-1; D might be TRBD1 (6 bases). Germline assignment: CDR1 SEHNR and CDR2 FQNEAQ (reference sequence). Trimming took 5 bases from V and 7 from J, leaving 17 bases between them. The CDR3 extends over 14 amino acids. The CDR3 loop is CASSPTGGRGEAFF. The CDR3 DNA follows: TGTGCCAGCAGCCCTACCGGGGGGCGCGGTGAAGCTTTCTTT.

Only a few counts were recorded for this clone. Additional DNA sequences in this sample encode the identical CDR3. V usage is TRBV6-5 and J usage is TRBJ1-4, with 9 bases identical to TRBD1. Germline values: CDR1 MNHEY, CDR2 SVGAGI. The CDR3 has 14 residues. J gave up 7 bases and V 2 bases, and 2 bases lay outside the gene matches. CDR3 DNA sequence: TGTGCCAGCAGTTACGGGACAGGGTTTGAAAAACTGTTTTTT. It codes for CASSYGTGFEKLFF.

The chain uses TRBV6-5 and TRBJ1-2; 7 bases match TRBD1. The V gene's germline CDR1 is MNHEY and CDR2 SVGAGI. The CDR3 covers 12 residues. The junction had 4 bases not matched to a gene; V was cut back by 5 bases and J by 7 bases. The CDR3 nucleotides read TGTGCCAGCAGTATAGACAGGGTTGGCTACACCTTC. It codes for CASSIDRVGYTF.

The chain links TRBV2 to TRBJ1-1; D ambiguous. The CDR3 is 14 residues long. Germline loops: CDR1 SNHLY, CDR2 FYNNEI. V gave up 4 bases and J gave up 0 bases, with 9 bases separating them. The CDR3 bases are TGTGCCAGCAGTGTCACAGTTATGAACACTGAAGCTTTCTTT. Protein product: CASSVTVMNTEAFF.

The chain carries TRBV27 and TRBJ2-2, with 16 nucleotides matching TRBD2. The J segment lost 7 bases and the V segment lost 4 bases, leaving 12 bases of the junction unmatched. The CDR3 is made up of 19 amino acids. The V gene's germline CDR1 is MNHEY and CDR2 SMNVEV (reference sequence). The CDR3 nucleotides are TGTGCCAGCAGTTCGCGCCCGGGACTAGCGGGAGGGAGGGACGGGGAGCTGTTTTTT. Translated: CASSSRPGLAGGRDGELFF.

V gene TRBV6-1 combines with J gene TRBJ1-1; weak D call: TRBD1 (6 bases). This CDR3 has 15 amino acids. The germline V gene has CDR1 MNHNS and CDR2 SASEGT. The V end lost 2 bases, the J end lost 0 bases, and 10 bases lay between the germline ends. DNA of the CDR3: TGTGCCAGCAGTGAATGGGACACAATGAACACTGAAGCTTTCTTT. This encodes CASSEWDTMNTEAFF.

This clone was recorded once. This chain connects TRBV27 to TRBJ2-7; TRBD1 agrees at 7 bases. This CDR3 is 17 amino acids long. The junction had 18 bases not matched to a gene; V was cut back by 6 bases and J by 4 bases. CDR1 and CDR2 (germline): MNHEY, SMNVEV (reference sequence). This CDR3 reads CASRRILPRDRGYEQYF. CDR3 sequence (DNA): TGTGCCAGCAGACGCATACTCCCCCGGGACAGAGGTTACGAGCAGTACTTC.

Concerning this clone itself: Other nucleotide sequences in the sample specify the same CDR3. The chain uses TRBV19 and TRBJ2-7; 10 nucleotides align to TRBD2. The ends lost 5 bases at V and 0 bases at J; junction bases unmatched: 1. The CDR3 is 14 amino acids. Germline V gene data show CDR1 as LNHDA and CDR2 as SQIVND (reference sequence). CDR3 sequence: CASSASGSSYEQYF. Written as DNA, the CDR3 is TGTGCCAGTAGTGCTAGCGGGAGCTCCTACGAGCAGTACTTC.

In this sample, this clone turned up a few times. The gene calls are TRBV2 and TRBJ1-2; D is undetermined. V was clipped by 8 bases and J by 4 bases, with 11 bases between them. CDR1 is SNHLY and CDR2 is FYNNEI in the germline V gene. This CDR3 is built from 12 residues. The chain's CDR3 is CASEEGSYGYTF. The DNA for the CDR3 is TGTGCCAGCGAAGAGGGATCCTATGGCTACACCTTC.

The chain carries TRBV19 and TRBJ2-7, with 8 bases lining up with TRBD2. Trimming cost V 5 bases and J 6 bases; bases outside gene matches: 6. This CDR3 spans 13 amino acids. CDR1 LNHDA and CDR2 SQIVND come from the germline V gene (reference sequence). This chain's CDR3 is CASSVTSDSEQYF. The CDR3 DNA reads as TGTGCCAGTAGTGTGACTAGCGATAGCGAGCAGTACTTC.

The rearrangement uses TRBV21-1 and TRBJ1-2. TRBV21-1 is deemed a pseudogene. This CDR3 spans 15 amino acids. CDR3 sequence reads: CASSVGGLIAYGYTF. The CDR3 DNA sequence: TGTGCCAGCAGCGTGGGAGGACTGATCGCCTATGGCTACACCTTC.

This clone was detected once. The gene calls are TRBV28 and TRBJ2-1, with 8 bases lining up with TRBD1. The CDR3 covers 15 residues. Per the germline V gene, CDR1 is MDHEN and CDR2 is SYDVKM. Unmatched junction bases numbered 6, after V lost 4 bases and J lost 4 bases. The CDR3 DNA sequence: TGTGCCAGCAGTTCTGACAGGGGATGGTACAATGAGCAGTTCTTC. This sequence encodes CASSSDRGWYNEQFF.

This clone was recorded only once. This sequence joins TRBV4-1 and TRBJ2-2; 9 bases fit TRBD1. Germline values: CDR1 MGHRA, CDR2 YSYEKL. The V gene end was trimmed by 4 bases and the J gene end by 1 base; junction bases not matched to a gene: 7. The CDR3 is made up of 17 amino acids. The CDR3 loop is CASSRPGQGGNTGELFF. CDR3 nucleotide sequence: TGCGCCAGCAGCCGTCCGGGACAGGGAGGGAACACCGGGGAGCTGTTTTTT.

The V gene is TRBV5-1, the J gene TRBJ2-2, with a tentative D call TRBD1 (6 bases). The length of the CDR3 is 17 residues. Trimming took 3 bases from V and 3 from J, leaving 18 bases between them. CDR1 and CDR2 (germline): SGHRS, YFSETQ. In nucleotides, the CDR3 is TGCGCCAGCAGCTCTGGAGAGGGGGTAGGCGACACCGGGGAGCTGTTTTTT. Translation: CASSSGEGVGDTGELFF.